Following are 28 T cell receptor beta chains from one sample sequenced in a study of early T cells in non-severe SARS-CoV-2 infection. Each CDR3 protein is one row after TCRdb ran MiXCR on the 5' RACE reads. The sample shows more than 50,000 distinct CDR3 sequences, approximately 12% of them seen only once. The specimen comprised whole blood, sampled at baseline. All receptors come from an adult who was a healthcare worker with PCR-confirmed SARS-CoV-2 infection or an uninfected control (not recorded which).

In its sample, this clonotype was seen a few times. The chain uses TRBV7-2 and TRBJ1-2, with 7 bases lining up with TRBD1. CDR3 length: 14 amino acids. Per the germline V gene, CDR1 is SGHTA and CDR2 is FQGNSA. V trimming: 4 bases; J trimming: 3 bases; junction bases outside the gene matches: 5. CDR3 in amino acids: CASSSTGNDYGYTF. For the CDR3, the DNA is TGTGCCAGCAGCTCGACAGGGAACGACTATGGCTACACCTTC.

This clonotype turned up a few times. V usage is TRBV7-2 and J usage is TRBJ1-1; TRBD1 agrees at 7 bases. Germline loops: CDR1 SGHTA, CDR2 FQGNSA. V trimming: 4 bases; J trimming: 4 bases; junction bases outside the gene matches: 9. This CDR3 is 15 amino acids long. CDR3 coding DNA: TGTGCCAGCAGCTCCCGACAGGGAAGGGGCACTGAAGCTTTCTTT. Translation: CASSSRQGRGTEAFF.

This clonotype was observed a handful of times. The V gene is TRBV6-1, the J gene TRBJ2-7, with TRBD2 matching 7 bases. CDR3 length: 15 amino acids. Germline values: CDR1 MNHNS, CDR2 SASEGT. V was pared by 1 base and J by 1 base, with 4 bases of the junction left unmatched. CDR3 sequence reads: CASSEDPSGSYEQYF. DNA for the CDR3: TGTGCCAGCAGTGAAGACCCTAGCGGATCCTACGAGCAGTACTTC.

The chain recombines TRBV12-5 with TRBJ2-2; D gene ambiguous. V was shortened by 3 bases and J by 5 bases, with 13 bases between the two germline ends. This CDR3 is built from 15 residues. Germline V gene lookup returns CDR1 LGHNT and CDR2 FRNRAP. The CDR3 nucleotides are TGTGCTAGTGGTTTTGGTATGAGCCTGACCGGGGAGCTGTTTTTT. Amino acid sequence: CASGFGMSLTGELFF.

This clonotype occurred a few times. The chain links TRBV6-6 to TRBJ2-7; maybe TRBD1 (6 bases). This CDR3 spans 18 amino acids. V was clipped by 2 bases and J by 0 bases, with 20 bases between them. Germline assignment: CDR1 MNHNY and CDR2 SVGAGI (reference sequence). The CDR3 is CASSYLTWTANGSYEQYF. The CDR3 nucleotides read TGTGCCAGCAGTTACCTCACCTGGACAGCCAACGGCTCCTACGAGCAGTACTTC.

The chain links TRBV7-9 to TRBJ2-5; tentative D call: TRBD2 (6 bases). The germline gives CDR1 SEHNR, CDR2 FQNEAQ (reference sequence). The CDR3 totals 14 residues. Trimming left V 5 bases short and J 5 bases short, with 15 bases between. The CDR3 DNA reads as TGTGCCAGCAGCGCCACGCGGGGCCTGGAGACCCAGTACTTC. Its translation is CASSATRGLETQYF.

This clonotype was seen more than once but under ten times. The rearrangement uses TRBV19 and TRBJ1-2; D gene ambiguous. Per the germline V gene, CDR1 is LNHDA and CDR2 is SQIVND (reference sequence). V dropped 5 bases and J dropped 6 bases, with 19 bases sitting between them. CDR3 size: 15 residues. Here the CDR3 reads CASSDYGSLLDGYTF. The CDR3 coding sequence is TGTGCCAGTAGTGACTACGGGTCCCTATTAGATGGCTACACCTTC. Complete variable domain (other parts from reference TRBV19 and TRBJ1-2): DGGITQSPKYLFRKEGQNVTLSCEQNLNHDAMYWYRQDPGQGLRLIYYSQIVNDFQKGDIAEGYSVSREKKESFPLTVTSAQKNPTAFYLCASSDYGSLLDGYTFGSGTRLTVV.

This clonotype was recorded at least ten times. This chain connects TRBV9 to TRBJ1-1; D unclear. The CDR3 extends over 18 amino acids. CDR1 SGDLS and CDR2 YYNGEE come from the germline V gene. Trimming pared 0 bases from V and 0 bases from J, leaving 18 bases between. The CDR3 reads CASSVASPAPGVNTEAFF. The CDR3 DNA reads as TGTGCCAGCAGCGTAGCCTCACCCGCCCCCGGAGTGAACACTGAAGCTTTCTTT.

Many counts were recorded for this clonotype. The rearrangement uses TRBV2 and TRBJ2-5, with D possibly TRBD1 on 5 matching bases. V lost 1 base to trimming and J lost 8 bases, with 11 bases between them. Germline V lookup: CDR1 SNHLY, CDR2 FYNNEI. The CDR3 has 13 amino acids. The DNA of the CDR3 is TGTGCCAGCAGTGAAGGGGCAGGGCACACCCAGTACTTC. It codes for CASSEGAGHTQYF.

The rearrangement joins TRBV19 to TRBJ2-2; no reliable D call. V shed 7 bases and J shed 3 bases, with 9 bases lying between them. The CDR3 is made up of 13 amino acids. From germline, CDR1 is LNHDA and CDR2 SQIVND (reference sequence). The CDR3 is CASTPDHTGELFF. The CDR3 DNA follows: TGTGCCAGTACCCCGGACCACACCGGGGAGCTGTTTTTT.

The V gene is TRBV12-3 or TRBV12-4, the J gene TRBJ1-1; 7 positions match TRBD1. The CDR3 covers 15 residues. The trim removed 7 bases at V and 6 bases at J, leaving 14 bases unmatched. CDR3 sequence: CASIPGGQGVPEAFF. The CDR3, as DNA: TGTGCCAGCATCCCGGGGGGTCAGGGGGTACCTGAAGCTTTCTTT.

Regarding this clonotype: At one of its ends the junction is not consistent with the germline gene, which may arise from a read error. The chain recombines TRBV7-2 with TRBJ1-2, with 7 positions matching TRBD1. Germline CDR1 SGHTA, CDR2 FQGNSA. This CDR3 has 15 amino acids. Here the CDR3 reads CASSPAVGLKGQLLF. In nucleotides, the CDR3 is TGTGCCAGCAGCCCAGCGGTCGGGCTAAAGGGACAGCTTCTTTTC.

The rearrangement uses TRBV20-1 and TRBJ2-7, with 11 positions matching TRBD1. Germline CDR1 and CDR2: DFQATT and SNEGSKA (reference sequence). This CDR3 has 14 residues. Trimming took 3 bases from V and 3 from J; bases not matched to a gene: 4. CDR3 DNA sequence: TGCAGTGCTAGTAGGGACAGGGGGAACTACGAGCAGTACTTC. Residues: CSASRDRGNYEQYF.

In its sample, this clonotype was seen many times. V is TRBV12-3 or TRBV12-4 and J is TRBJ2-5, with 9 bases identical to TRBD1. J gave up 2 bases and V 6 bases, and 4 bases lay outside the gene matches. This CDR3 comprises 14 residues. CDR3 nucleotides: TGTGCCAGCAGAGGGACAGGGTCGCAAGAGACCCAGTACTTC. Translation gives CASRGTGSQETQYF.

This clonotype was recorded at least ten times. This chain uses TRBV2 with TRBJ2-1; D is perhaps TRBD2 (6 bases). V was trimmed by 9 bases and J by 8 bases, leaving 20 bases between them. From germline, CDR1 is SNHLY and CDR2 FYNNEI. The CDR3 runs 14 residues. CDR3 in amino acids: CARREQRKVDEQFF. CDR3 in DNA: TGTGCCAGGCGGGAACAGCGGAAGGTTGATGAGCAGTTCTTC.

The rearrangement uses TRBV6-6 and TRBJ2-2; perhaps D is TRBD1 or TRBD2 (7 bases each). The CDR3 spans 15 residues. In germline, CDR1 is MNHNY, CDR2 SVGAGI (reference sequence). The V and J ends lost 8 bases and 5 bases respectively, with 18 bases between them. This chain's CDR3 is CASLPGGARTGELFF. DNA for the CDR3: TGTGCCAGCCTCCCAGGGGGGGCTCGAACCGGGGAGCTGTTTTTT.

The chain recombines TRBV9 with TRBJ2-3, with unresolved D. This CDR3 is 12 amino acids long. CDR1 and CDR2 (germline): SGDLS, YYNGEE. V lost 0 bases and J 2 bases, leaving 1 base between the germline ends. This CDR3 reads CASSVVTDTQYF. In DNA form, the CDR3 reads TGTGCCAGCAGCGTAGTCACAGATACGCAGTATTTT.

This clonotype was observed at least ten times. The V gene is TRBV14, the J gene TRBJ1-1; perhaps TRBD1 as D (6 bases). Germline CDR1 SGHDN, CDR2 FVKESK. This CDR3 comprises 13 residues. V was clipped by 5 bases and J by 2 bases, with 9 bases between them. The DNA for the CDR3 is TGTGCCAGCAGCAGGACAGCCAACACTGAAGCTTTCTTT. Amino acid sequence: CASSRTANTEAFF.

The J gene is TRBJ2-3, the V gene TRBV29-1; TRBD2 matches at 9 bases. Per germline, CDR1 SQVTM and CDR2 ANQGSEA. This CDR3 contains 15 residues. With V trimmed by 7 bases and J by 2 bases, 10 bases remained unmatched. The CDR3 loop is CSATGIAGDTDTQYF. CDR3 DNA sequence: TGCAGCGCCACCGGCATAGCGGGGGACACAGATACGCAGTATTTT.

In this sample, this clonotype turned up a few times. The chain carries TRBV9 and TRBJ2-2; D is unresolved. CDR3 length: 14 residues. Trimming removed 0 bases from V and 4 bases from J, with 7 bases in between. The germline V gene encodes CDR1 SGDLS and CDR2 YYNGEE. CDR3 in DNA: TGTGCCAGCAGCGTAGGGCAAAGCACCGGGGAGCTGTTTTTT. Amino acid sequence: CASSVGQSTGELFF.

This chain joins TRBV10-3 and TRBJ2-1; 9 bases are shared with TRBD1. The CDR3 has 13 residues. CDR1 is ENHRY and CDR2 is SYGVKD in the germline V gene. With V trimmed by 10 bases and J by 3 bases, 4 bases remained unmatched. This CDR3 is CATGQGSYNEQFF. The CDR3 DNA is TGTGCCACCGGACAGGGGAGCTACAATGAGCAGTTCTTC.

This clonotype was observed a handful of times. V is TRBV28 and J is TRBJ2-7, with 9 bases fitting TRBD2. Trimming at V came to 6 bases and at J to 5 bases, leaving 11 bases not matched to a gene. The CDR3 has 15 amino acids. CDR1 and CDR2 from the germline V gene are MDHEN and SYDVKM. The CDR3 loop reads CASRLAGADVNEQYF. CDR3 bases: TGTGCCAGCAGATTAGCGGGAGCAGATGTGAACGAGCAGTACTTC.

This clonotype was found a few times. V is TRBV7-2 and J is TRBJ2-7, with 9 bases identical to TRBD2. V lost 1 base and J lost 4; bases outside the gene matches: 8. The CDR3 consists of 16 residues. The V gene's germline CDR1 is SGHTA and CDR2 FQGNSA. CDR3 sequence: CASSLGSGGTLYEQYF. CDR3 bases: TGTGCCAGCAGCTTAGGGAGCGGGGGGACTCTATACGAGCAGTACTTC.

This clonotype was picked up many times. The chain has TRBV28 and TRBJ2-6, with TRBD1 identical over 9 bases. V lost 6 bases, J lost 3 bases, and 6 bases stayed unmatched. CDR1 and CDR2 (germline): MDHEN, SYDVKM. This CDR3 contains 16 residues. The CDR3 sequence: CASSPRTGVGANVLTF. The CDR3 region has the DNA TGTGCCAGCAGCCCTAGGACAGGGGTTGGGGCCAACGTCCTGACTTTC.

V gene TRBV11-3 combines with J gene TRBJ2-7; possibly TRBD2 for D (5 bases). The CDR3 is made up of 12 amino acids. From germline, CDR1 is SGHNT and CDR2 YENEEA. Trimming left V 3 bases short and J 7 bases short, with 10 bases between. The CDR3 loop is CASSFSRGEQYF. The DNA for the CDR3 is TGTGCCAGCAGCTTCTCTAGAGGGGAGCAGTACTTC.

The CDR3 DNA is TGTGCCACCAGCAGAGCAAACCAATGGGGGCAAGAGACCCAGTACTTC. It specifies CATSRANQWGQETQYF. J is TRBJ2-5 and V is TRBV15, with D tentatively TRBD1 or TRBD2 (5 bases each). Germline assignment: CDR1 LNHNV and CDR2 YYDKDF (reference sequence). V lost 1 base to trimming and J lost 2 bases, with 14 bases between them. This CDR3 is built from 16 residues.

This rearrangement joins TRBV27 to TRBJ1-4, with a possible D match to TRBD1 (6 bases). Germline-derived CDR1 and CDR2 are MNHEY and SMNVEV (reference sequence). Trimming took 4 bases from V and 6 from J, leaving 9 bases between them. The CDR3 consists of 13 residues. CDR3 sequence: CASSSTGYEKLFF. In DNA, the CDR3 is TGTGCCAGCAGTTCGACAGGTTATGAAAAACTGTTTTTT.

This clonotype was seen a few times. This chain connects TRBV7-8 to TRBJ2-2; D is undetermined. CDR1 and CDR2 from the germline V gene are SGHVS and FQNEAQ. The CDR3 runs to 14 residues. Trimming left V 5 bases short and J 4 bases short, with 11 bases between. The CDR3 loop reads CASSKDWSTGELFF. In DNA form, the CDR3 reads TGTGCCAGCAGCAAAGACTGGTCCACCGGGGAGCTGTTTTTT.